The present TCR beta chain was sequenced within a study of cytomegalovirus exposure and HLA in healthy donors. This clone was counted only a few times. Its antigen is still unknown. The PCR made use of 60 Vbeta and 13 Jbeta primers. Clones were read by immunoSEQ multiplex PCR, and TCRdb kept only the in-frame ones, dropping some. The sample consists of about 65,000 clones, roughly 78% of them appearing once. In germline, CDR1 is MDHEN, CDR2 SYDVKM. The CDR3 totals 14 residues. Trimming stripped 5 bases from V and 7 bases from J, with 14 bases between. Study-level results: A later analysis found common viral pathogens apparently linked to several of the most significant clusters.

This clonotype originated in a woman aged 25 to 45 in good health and CMV-seronegative. This chain connects TRBV28 to TRBJ2-2, with a tentative D call TRBD2 (5 bases). Sequenced: PBMCs. In DNA, the CDR3 is TGTGCCAGCAGTCCCCCGGGAAAGGACGGGGAGCTGTTTTTT. Translated: CASSPPGKDGELFF.